A single sample is the source of the 16 T cell receptor beta chains below, sequenced in a study of T cell repertoires in cytomegalovirus infection. TCRdb reprocessed the reads with MiXCR, giving one entry per CDR3 protein. The data hold hundreds of thousands of distinct CDR3 sequences, with approximately 32% observed a single time. What these receptors recognize is not known. The sample consisted of cultured CD8+ T cells from PBMCs, taken from culture after CMV antigen stimulation. The receptors were sampled from a human donor in good health (CMV status not recorded). Some clones in this sample may be carry-over from other donors' samples.

A few counts support this clonotype. V gene TRBV7-4 combines with J gene TRBJ2-5; 7 bases agree with TRBD1. There are 16 residues in the CDR3. Germline-derived CDR1 and CDR2 are SGHVT and SQSDAQ. V dropped 5 bases and J dropped 7; count of bases not matched to a gene: 16. CDR3 region: CASSHNRGPLSGTQYF. The CDR3 bases are TGTGCCAGCAGCCATAACAGGGGACCCCTCTCCGGGACCCAGTACTTC.

The chain is built from TRBV6-5 and TRBJ1-1, with 8 positions matching TRBD1. The V and J ends lost 7 bases and 0 bases, in that order; junction bases with no gene match: 10. The CDR3 consists of 16 residues. Germline V gene lookup returns CDR1 MNHEY and CDR2 SVGAGI. CDR3 bases: TGTGCCAGCACCAGAGGGTCAGGGGGCATGAACACTGAAGCTTTCTTT. Translation gives CASTRGSGGMNTEAFF.

The chain uses TRBV9 and TRBJ1-1, with D uncertain. Trimming left V 6 bases short and J 4 bases short, with 7 bases between. The CDR3 contains 11 residues. CDR1 and CDR2 (germline): SGDLS, YYNGEE. This CDR3 is CASTAATEAFF. The CDR3 DNA follows: TGTGCCAGCACGGCAGCCACTGAAGCTTTCTTT. Filled out from reference TRBV9 and TRBJ1-1, the complete variable domain reads DSGVTQTPKHLITATGQRVTLRCSPRSGDLSVYWYQQSLDQGLQFLIQYYNGEERAKGNILERFSAQQFPDLHSELNLSSLELGDSALYFCASTAATEAFFGQGTRLTVV.

This clonotype was recorded at least ten times. The chain links TRBV6-1 to TRBJ2-7; maybe TRBD1 (6 bases). The CDR3 has 14 residues. The ends were cut back, 2 bases at V and 13 bases at J, with 21 bases in the middle. Germline values: CDR1 MNHNS, CDR2 SASEGT. The CDR3 loop reads CASSEKAAGAPSYV. Here the CDR3 DNA reads TGTGCCAGCAGTGAAAAGGCCGCAGGGGCCCCATCCTACGTC.

In its sample, this clonotype was seen many times. One end of the junction fails to match germline, which may point to a read error. V and J are TRBV7-8 and TRBJ2-5; 10 nucleotides match TRBD2. CDR3 length: 16 amino acids. Per germline, CDR1 SGHVS and CDR2 FQNEAQ. CDR3 region: CASRLVPSGGQETQYF. The CDR3 nucleotides read TGTGCCAGCAGATTAGTACCTAGCGGGGGCCAAGAGACCCAGTACTTC.

The gene calls are TRBV27 and TRBJ2-1; 8 nucleotides align to TRBD1. CDR1 MNHEY and CDR2 SMNVEV come from the germline V gene (reference sequence). The CDR3 has 15 residues. After removal of 5 bases from V and 7 bases from J, the junction contained 10 bases not matched to a gene. CDR3 loop: CASSPLDRVGNEQFF. CDR3 nucleotides: TGTGCCAGCAGTCCTCTGGACAGGGTGGGAAATGAGCAGTTCTTC.

This chain connects TRBV5-1 to TRBJ1-1, with D possibly TRBD1 on 5 matching bases. Germline V gene data show CDR1 as SGHRS and CDR2 as YFSETQ. The CDR3 has 15 amino acids. Trimming took 5 bases from V and 7 from J, leaving 21 bases between them. The CDR3, as DNA: TGCGCCAGCAGTCTCCGGGGCGGGGAGTACTTTGAAGCTTTCTTT. It yields the protein CASSLRGGEYFEAFF. Full variable domain (remainder filled in from reference TRBV5-1 and TRBJ1-1): KAGVTQTPRYLIKTRGQQVTLSCSPISGHRSVSWYQQTPGQGLQFLFEYFSETQRNKGNFPGRFSGRQFSNSRSEMNVSTLELGDSALYLCASSLRGGEYFEAFFGQGTRLTVV.

This chain links TRBV27 with TRBJ2-3; either TRBD1 or TRBD2 may fit D (5 bases each). CDR1 is MNHEY and CDR2 is SMNVEV in the germline V gene (reference sequence). This CDR3 contains 13 residues. CDR3 residues: CVTGASEGDTQYF. CDR3 bases: TGTGTCACCGGGGCTAGTGAGGGCGATACGCAGTATTTT.

This clonotype was observed a few times. The chain carries TRBV6-8 and TRBJ2-6; D is perhaps TRBD1 or TRBD2 (6 bases each). The germline CDR1 and CDR2 sequences are MNHGY and SAAAGT. With 0 bases removed from V and 0 bases from J, the gap between germline ends came to 18 bases. This CDR3 is 20 amino acids long. The CDR3 sequence is CASSYSAEGEEVSGANVLTF. In nucleotides, the CDR3 is TGTGCCAGCAGTTACTCGGCGGAGGGGGAGGAGGTCTCTGGGGCCAACGTCCTGACTTTC.

The CDR3 nucleotides read TGTGCCAGTAGTATAGACCTAGCCCTCAGTGAGCAGTTCTTC. Protein: CASSIDLALSEQFF. V and J are TRBV19 and TRBJ2-1, with D maybe TRBD2 (5 bases). V was shortened by 0 bases and J by 9 bases, with 12 bases between the two germline ends. There are 14 residues in the CDR3. The germline gives CDR1 LNHDA, CDR2 SQIVND (reference sequence). Based on the CDR3 plus reference TRBV19 and TRBJ2-1, the full variable domain is DGGITQSPKYLFRKEGQNVTLSCEQNLNHDAMYWYRQDPGQGLRLIYYSQIVNDFQKGDIAEGYSVSREKKESFPLTVTSAQKNPTAFYLCASSIDLALSEQFFGPGTRLTVL.

Many counts were recorded for this clonotype. The genes are TRBV7-8 and TRBJ2-1, with TRBD2 matching 7 bases. V lost 2 bases and J lost 3; bases outside the gene matches: 4. There are 15 residues in the CDR3. From germline, CDR1 is SGHVS and CDR2 FQNEAQ. DNA of the CDR3: TGTGCCAGCAGCTTAAGCGGGGTAATCTACAATGAGCAGTTCTTC. It specifies CASSLSGVIYNEQFF.

The chain carries TRBV7-9 and TRBJ2-7; D is tentatively TRBD1 or TRBD2 (5 bases each). Germline V gene lookup returns CDR1 SEHNR and CDR2 FQNEAQ (reference sequence). The CDR3 runs to 17 residues. V was pared by 4 bases and J by 5 bases, with 24 bases between. CDR3: CASSSNPRDAGGNEQYF. The DNA of the CDR3 is TGTGCCAGCAGCTCCAACCCCCGGGACGCAGGTGGGAACGAGCAGTACTTC.

The chain couples TRBV14 to TRBJ2-1; D call uncertain. Per the germline V gene, CDR1 is SGHDN and CDR2 is FVKESK. V was pared by 5 bases and J by 15 bases, with 14 bases between. The CDR3 consists of 11 residues. CDR3 bases: TGTGCCAGCAGCTCCTACAGTAAGCCGTTCTTC. It translates to CASSSYSKPFF.

V usage is TRBV20-1 and J usage is TRBJ2-2, with D perhaps matching TRBD2 (5 bases). Germline CDR1 and CDR2: DFQATT and SNEGSKA (reference sequence). The CDR3 has 14 residues. Trimming cost V 3 bases and J 5 bases, with 13 bases left between them. CDR3 sequence: CSARGLRGTGELFF. CDR3 DNA: TGCAGTGCTAGGGGGTTACGGGGAACCGGGGAGCTGTTTTTT.

This clonotype appeared a few times. The V gene is TRBV6-1, the J gene TRBJ2-2; D possibly corresponds to TRBD1 (6 bases). The V gene's germline CDR1 is MNHNS and CDR2 SASEGT. The CDR3 sequence is 16 residues long. V lost 0 bases and J lost 0, with 8 bases in between. Here the CDR3 reads CASSEARQANTGELFF. DNA for the CDR3: TGTGCCAGCAGTGAAGCTAGACAGGCGAACACCGGGGAGCTGTTTTTT.

In its sample, this clonotype was seen many times. This chain joins TRBV11-1 and TRBJ2-3, with D unclear. The CDR3 spans 15 residues. V was pared by 1 base and J by 5 bases, with 13 bases between. Germline V CDR1 and CDR2: SGHAT, FQDESV (reference sequence). CDR3 sequence: CASSLGLSSGDTQYF. The CDR3 DNA sequence: TGTGCCAGCAGCTTAGGACTTTCCTCCGGAGATACGCAGTATTTT.